The clone carrying this T cell receptor (beta chain) was detected a few times. Enrollment of patients from Seattle took place during active infection, with longitudinal follow-up. In the authors' methods: How many nucleated cells were present was estimated from reference gene primer amplification. TCRdb's table, derived via immunoSEQ multiplex PCR, lists solely in-frame clones and lacks some. D and trimming come from the DNA, and the V and J calls and clone size come from that table. This table has 300,000 to 400,000 clones, around 87% appearing once. The source of the sample is a study of blood T cell repertoires in COVID-19. For the study at large: The United States, Italy and Spain supplied acute and convalescent COVID-19 samples. The analysed material was cDNA or gDNA that came from T cells, B-cell-depleted T cells, or PBMCs.

V dropped 2 bases and J dropped 1 base, with 8 bases sitting between them. The germline V gene has CDR1 SEHNR and CDR2 FQNEAQ (reference sequence). The CDR3 totals 15 residues. The rearrangement links TRBV7-9 to TRBJ2-2; a weak D match, TRBD1 (5 bases). This sequence was found in a woman in her sixties or seventies with COVID-19, enrolled during active disease. Specimen: peripheral blood. Here the CDR3 reads CASSLNRRNTGELFF. The CDR3 nucleotides are TGTGCCAGCAGCTTAAACAGGAGGAACACCGGGGAGCTGTTTTTT.